This is a list of T cell receptor beta chains from one sample in a study of hypomethylating agent response in myelodysplastic syndrome. This table comes from immunoSEQ multiplex PCR, and its TCRdb copy is limited to in-frame clones, with some not included. The profile shows about 1,300 clones, approximately 84% of them singletons. Here the sequenced sample was bone marrow, taken before or after starting hypomethylating agent treatment for myelodysplastic syndrome (not recorded which). Every receptor here comes from a human donor with myelodysplastic syndrome. The CDR3 runs from the conserved cysteine through the conserved F or W. The D gene is left open where the match is weak. Some rows have no size entry. The others give once, few or many, or a class for an expanded clone.

>TRBV7-8|-|TRBJ1-4|-
CASSYSLSGTQKLFF
TGTGCCAGCAGCTATTCCTTATCTGGTACGCAAAAACTGTTTTTT
>TRBV7-9|TRBD1|TRBJ1-6|-
CASSQQGQGRAPLHF
TGTGCCAGCAGCCAACAAGGACAGGGGAGGGCACCCCTCCACTTT
>TRBV4-1|-|TRBJ1-5|-
CASSQVEGFNQPQHF
TGCGCCAGCAGCCAAGTGGAGGGGTTCAATCAGCCCCAGCATTTT
>TRBV7-2|-|TRBJ1-1|-
CATRRQENTEAFF
TGTGCCACCCGCCGCCAGGAGAACACTGAAGCTTTCTTT
>TRBV7-8|-|TRBJ1-1|-
CASSLEGDTEAFF
TGTGCCAGCAGCCTCGAGGGGGATACTGAAGCTTTCTTT
>TRBV7-3|-|TRBJ2-3|-
CASSRTHAYTDTQYF
TGTGCCAGCAGCCGGACCCATGCATACACAGATACGCAGTATTTT
>TRBV19|TRBD1|TRBJ1-2|-
CASLDRGANYGYTF
TGTGCCAGTTTGGACAGGGGGGCTAACTATGGCTACACCTTC
>TRBV28|-|TRBJ2-4|-
CASQGTLAKNIQYF
TGTGCCAGCCAGGGGACACTAGCCAAAAACATTCAGTACTTC
>TRBV6-1|-|TRBJ1-5|-
CASTTTGRNQPQHF
TGTGCCAGCACTACAACGGGGCGCAATCAGCCCCAGCATTTT
>TRBV9|TRBD1|TRBJ2-7|-
CASSVGKTGVEQYF
TGTGCCAGCAGCGTAGGGAAGACAGGGGTCGAGCAGTACTTC
>TRBV7-9|TRBD1|TRBJ1-2|once
CATSGQGGSNYGYTF
TGTGCCACTTCCGGACAGGGGGGCTCTAACTATGGCTACACCTTC
>TRBV7-2|TRBD1|TRBJ1-2|-
CASSFSLDRVDGYTF
TGTGCCAGCAGCTTTTCCCTGGACAGGGTGGATGGCTACACCTTC
>TRBV5-1|-|TRBJ2-5|-
CASSLAGGGETQYF
TGCGCCAGCAGCTTGGCGGGGGGCGGAGAGACCCAGTACTTC
>TRBV27|-|TRBJ2-1|-
CASSLAPQGYNEQFF
TGTGCCAGCAGTTTAGCCCCCCAGGGATACAATGAGCAGTTCTTC
>TRBV19|TRBD1|TRBJ1-5|-
CASGDSGNQPQHF
TGTGCCAGCGGGGACAGCGGCAATCAGCCCCAGCATTTT
>TRBV19|TRBD1|TRBJ1-4|-
CASGQGTTNEKLFF
TGTGCCAGCGGACAGGGAACAACTAATGAAAAACTGTTTTTT
>TRBV4-3|-|TRBJ2-2|-
CASSHRQGWRELFF
TGCGCCAGCAGCCACCGCCAGGGGTGGAGGGAGCTGTTTTTT
>TRBV19|TRBD1|TRBJ2-3|-
CASSHDRASTDTQYF
TGTGCCAGTAGTCACGACAGGGCGAGCACAGATACGCAGTATTTT
>TRBV18|-|TRBJ2-5|-
CASSPPGGIGQETQYF
TGTGCCAGCTCACCACCGGGCGGGATAGGCCAAGAGACCCAGTACTTC
>TRBV12-5|-|TRBJ2-7|-
CASGLTSEQYF
TGTGCTAGTGGTTTGACTTCCGAGCAGTACTTC
>TRBV28|-|TRBJ2-7|few
CATRRYEQYF
TGTGCCACCAGACGCTACGAGCAGTACTTC
>TRBV9|-|TRBJ2-7|-
CASSVGPGRSEQYF
TGTGCCAGCAGCGTAGGCCCAGGGCGAAGCGAGCAGTACTTC
>TRBV5-4|-|TRBJ2-3|-
CASSSGAGARTDTQYF
TGTGCCAGCAGCTCCGGGGCGGGGGCTCGCACAGATACGCAGTATTTT
>TRBV5-1|-|TRBJ1-5|once
CASSLEGSKGNQPQHF
TGCGCCAGCAGCTTGGAAGGGTCTAAGGGCAATCAGCCCCAGCATTTT
>TRBV5-5|-|TRBJ1-1|-
CASSGRPDGGAFF
TGTGCCAGCAGCGGGAGGCCGGATGGAGGGGCTTTCTTT
>TRBV25-1|TRBD1|TRBJ2-1|-
CASSEDRGAGVGQFF
TGTGCCAGCAGTGAGGACAGGGGCGCAGGGGTAGGGCAGTTCTTC
>TRBV27|-|TRBJ2-5|-
CASSLLGAKGKETQYF
TGTGCCAGCAGTTTATTAGGGGCGAAAGGAAAAGAGACCCAGTACTTC
>TRBV4-3|-|TRBJ1-1|-
CASSQGGGSYTEAFF
TGCGCCAGCAGCCAAGGAGGGGGGTCGTACACTGAAGCTTTCTTT
>TRBV2|-|TRBJ1-4|few
CASRGREEKLFF
TGTGCCAGCAGGGGACGTGAAGAAAAACTGTTTTTT
>TRBV6-6|TRBD1|TRBJ1-2|-
CASSYSATGIDYGYTF
TGTGCCAGCAGTTACTCGGCGACAGGGATCGACTATGGCTACACCTTC
>TRBV6-5|-|TRBJ1-1|-
CASSYWADPLNTEAFF
TGTGCCAGCAGTTACTGGGCGGACCCGTTGAACACTGAAGCTTTCTTT
>TRBV7-2|TRBD2|TRBJ2-7|-
CASSLAGRAHEQYF
TGTGCCAGCAGCTTAGCCGGGAGGGCACACGAGCAGTACTTC
>TRBV19|-|TRBJ1-1|-
CASSLGSNTEAFF
TGTGCCAGTAGTCTGGGCTCGAACACTGAAGCTTTCTTT
>TRBV28|-|TRBJ1-1|once
CASSFPGSTEAFF
TGTGCCAGCAGTTTCCCAGGGTCCACTGAAGCTTTCTTT
>TRBV5-1|TRBD2|TRBJ2-7|-
CASSETSGTFSYEQYF
TGCGCCAGCAGTGAGACTAGCGGGACCTTCTCCTACGAGCAGTACTTC
>TRBV9|-|TRBJ2-7|-
CASSVDRDYEQYF
TGTGCCAGCAGCGTAGACAGGGATTACGAGCAGTACTTC
>TRBV7-3|-|TRBJ2-2|-
CASSWTPTGELFF
TGTGCCAGCAGCTGGACACCGACCGGGGAGCTGTTTTTT
>TRBV9|-|TRBJ2-7|once
CASSSSSGADEQYF
TGTGCCAGCAGCTCTTCATCGGGCGCGGACGAGCAGTACTTC
>TRBV1|-|TRBJ2-7|-
CTSSQRQDFYEQYF
TGCACCAGCAGCCAAAGACAGGATTTTTACGAGCAGTACTTC
>TRBV7-9|-|TRBJ2-1|-
CASSGRDSYNEQFF
TGTGCCAGCAGCGGCAGGGACTCCTACAATGAGCAGTTCTTC
>TRBV7-3|-|TRBJ2-1|-
CASSLNRGGSLNEQFF
TGTGCCAGCAGCTTGAACAGGGGGGGGAGTTTAAATGAGCAGTTCTTC
>TRBV9|TRBD2|TRBJ2-3|-
CASSVAEGTSPDTQYF
TGTGCCAGCAGCGTAGCCGAAGGGACTAGCCCAGATACGCAGTATTTT
>TRBV15|-|TRBJ2-5|-
CATSTRYQETQYF
TGTGCCACCAGCACCAGGTACCAAGAGACCCAGTACTTC
>TRBV28|-|TRBJ1-4|-
CASSLVLSFSQNEKLFF
TGTGCCAGCAGTTTAGTCCTCTCCTTTTCCCAGAATGAAAAACTGTTTTTT
>TRBV7-8|-|TRBJ2-1|-
CASSLVFRSETYNEQFF
TGTGCCAGCAGCTTAGTTTTTCGGTCAGAAACCTACAATGAGCAGTTCTTC
>TRBV11-2|-|TRBJ2-5|-
CASSLGYQETQYF
TGTGCCAGCAGCTTAGGCTACCAAGAGACCCAGTACTTC
>TRBV10-3|-|TRBJ2-7|-
CAIRAGYEQYF
TGTGCCATCAGGGCTGGTTACGAGCAGTACTTC
>TRBV10-3|TRBD2|TRBJ2-1|-
CATKVTSGGASSYNEQFF
TGTGCCACCAAGGTGACTAGCGGGGGGGCGAGCTCCTACAATGAGCAGTTCTTC
>TRBV4-1|-|TRBJ2-3|-
CASSHWQDIPGADTQYF
TGCGCCAGCAGCCACTGGCAAGACATACCGGGGGCAGATACGCAGTATTTT
>TRBV4-1|TRBD2|TRBJ2-5|-
CASSRLAGGETQYF
TGCGCCAGCAGCCGGCTAGCGGGTGGGGAGACCCAGTACTTC
>TRBV28|TRBD2|TRBJ2-5|-
CASSWGLAGEGRHGETQYF
TGTGCCAGCAGTTGGGGATTAGCGGGAGAAGGGAGACACGGGGAGACCCAGTACTTC